Below, one T cell receptor beta chain is given with its context. Its antigen is undetermined. This entry belongs to a study of shared clonotypes between healthy human individuals. Study observations and caveats: Incomplete sequencing of sorted subsets was indicated by rarefaction despite large depth.

The table came from immunoSEQ multiplex PCR; TCRdb's copy has only in-frame clones and leaves some out. Seen here are millions of clones, around nine tenths observed once, and the top ten hold about 0.13%. V shed 10 bases and J 2 bases; nucleotides not matched to a gene: 8. CDR3 length: 13 residues. The chain recombines TRBV5-3 with TRBJ2-5; 7 bases are shared with TRBD2. Being an ORF, TRBV5-3 has a function that is uncertain. The clonotype originates from a young man in good health. The sample comprised naive CD4+ T cells sorted from blood. The subset: CD45RA+ positively selected. This CDR3 reads CAARWGGQETQYF. In DNA, the CDR3 is TGTGCCGCCCGGTGGGGGGGACAAGAGACCCAGTACTTC.